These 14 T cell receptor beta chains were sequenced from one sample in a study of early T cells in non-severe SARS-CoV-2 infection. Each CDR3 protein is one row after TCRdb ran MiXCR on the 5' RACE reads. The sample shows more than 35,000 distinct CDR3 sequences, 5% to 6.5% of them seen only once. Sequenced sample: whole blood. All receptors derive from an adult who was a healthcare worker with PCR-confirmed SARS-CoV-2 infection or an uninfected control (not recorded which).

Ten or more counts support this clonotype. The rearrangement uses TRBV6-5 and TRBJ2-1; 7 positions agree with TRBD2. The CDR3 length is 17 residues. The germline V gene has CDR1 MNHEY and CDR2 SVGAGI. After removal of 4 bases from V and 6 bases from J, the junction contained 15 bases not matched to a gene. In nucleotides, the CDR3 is TGTGCCAGCAGTTCGAGCGGGGCCCGGGGCAGGGTCAATGAGCAGTTCTTC. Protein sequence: CASSSSGARGRVNEQFF.

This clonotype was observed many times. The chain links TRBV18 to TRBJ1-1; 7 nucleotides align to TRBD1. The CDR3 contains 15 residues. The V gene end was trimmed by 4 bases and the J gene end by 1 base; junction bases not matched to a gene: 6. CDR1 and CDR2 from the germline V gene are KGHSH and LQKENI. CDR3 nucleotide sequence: TGTGCCAGCTCACACTCCGGGACAGAGAACACTGAAGCTTTCTTT. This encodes CASSHSGTENTEAFF.

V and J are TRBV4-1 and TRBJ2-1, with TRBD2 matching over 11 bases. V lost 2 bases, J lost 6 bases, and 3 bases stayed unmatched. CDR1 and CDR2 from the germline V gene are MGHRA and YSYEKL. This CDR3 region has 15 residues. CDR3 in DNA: TGCGCCAGCAGCCAACTAGCGGGGGGTACCAATGAGCAGTTCTTC. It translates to CASSQLAGGTNEQFF.

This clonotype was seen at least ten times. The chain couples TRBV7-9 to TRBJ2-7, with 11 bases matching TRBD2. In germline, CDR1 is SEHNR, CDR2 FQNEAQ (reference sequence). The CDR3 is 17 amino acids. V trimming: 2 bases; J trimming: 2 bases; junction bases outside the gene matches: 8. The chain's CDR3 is CASSLRLAGGLTYEQYF. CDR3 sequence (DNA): TGTGCCAGCAGCTTACGGCTAGCGGGAGGCCTAACCTACGAGCAGTACTTC.

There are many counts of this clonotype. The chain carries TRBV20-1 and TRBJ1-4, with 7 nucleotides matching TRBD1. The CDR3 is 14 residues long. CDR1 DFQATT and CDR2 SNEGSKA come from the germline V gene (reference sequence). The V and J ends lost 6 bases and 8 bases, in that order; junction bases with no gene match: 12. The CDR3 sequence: CSAGQWRGREKLFF. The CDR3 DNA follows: TGCAGTGCGGGACAGTGGCGGGGTCGGGAAAAACTGTTTTTT.

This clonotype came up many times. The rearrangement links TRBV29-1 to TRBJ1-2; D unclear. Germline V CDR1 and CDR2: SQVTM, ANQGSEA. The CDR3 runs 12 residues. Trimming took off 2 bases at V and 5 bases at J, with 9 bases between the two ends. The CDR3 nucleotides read TGCAGCGTTGAAAGTGATGGGTATGGCTACACCTTC. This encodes CSVESDGYGYTF. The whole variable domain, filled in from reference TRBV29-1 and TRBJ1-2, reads SAVISQKPSRDICQRGTSLTIQCQVDSQVTMMFWYRQQPGQSLTLIATANQGSEATYESGFVIDKFPISRPNLTFSTLTVSNMSPEDSSIYLCSVESDGYGYTFGSGTRLTVV.

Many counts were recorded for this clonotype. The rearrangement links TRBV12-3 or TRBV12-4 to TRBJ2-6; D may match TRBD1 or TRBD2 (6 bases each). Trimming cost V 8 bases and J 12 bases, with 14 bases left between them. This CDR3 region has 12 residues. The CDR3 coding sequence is TGTGCCAGCGGAGGGGGGCCCCTCGTCCTGACTTTC. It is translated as CASGGGPLVLTF.

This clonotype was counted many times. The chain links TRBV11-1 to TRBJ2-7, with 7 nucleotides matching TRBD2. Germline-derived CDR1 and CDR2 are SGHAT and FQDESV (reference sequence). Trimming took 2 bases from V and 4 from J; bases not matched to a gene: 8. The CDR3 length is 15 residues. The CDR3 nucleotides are TGTGCCAGCAGCTTAACCGGCGGGAGACAATACGAGCAGTACTTC. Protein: CASSLTGGRQYEQYF.

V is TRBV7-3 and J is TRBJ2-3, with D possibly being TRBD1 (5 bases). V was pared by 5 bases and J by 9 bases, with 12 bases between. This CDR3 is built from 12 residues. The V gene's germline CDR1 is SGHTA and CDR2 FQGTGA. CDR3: CASSPDRQTQYF. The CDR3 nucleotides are TGTGCCAGCAGCCCGGACCGACAGACGCAGTATTTT.

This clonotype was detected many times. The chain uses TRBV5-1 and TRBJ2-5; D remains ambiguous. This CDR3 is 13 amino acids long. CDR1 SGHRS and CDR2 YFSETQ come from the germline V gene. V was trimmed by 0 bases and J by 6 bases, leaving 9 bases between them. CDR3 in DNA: TGCGCCAGCAGCTTGGTACTTGACCAGACCCAGTACTTC. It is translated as CASSLVLDQTQYF.

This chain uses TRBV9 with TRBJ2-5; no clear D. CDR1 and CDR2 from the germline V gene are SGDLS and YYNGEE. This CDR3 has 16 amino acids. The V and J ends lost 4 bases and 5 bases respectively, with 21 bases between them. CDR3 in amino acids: CASSPLGRSTQETQYF. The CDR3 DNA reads TGTGCCAGCAGCCCCCTTGGACGGTCAACCCAGGAGACCCAGTACTTC.

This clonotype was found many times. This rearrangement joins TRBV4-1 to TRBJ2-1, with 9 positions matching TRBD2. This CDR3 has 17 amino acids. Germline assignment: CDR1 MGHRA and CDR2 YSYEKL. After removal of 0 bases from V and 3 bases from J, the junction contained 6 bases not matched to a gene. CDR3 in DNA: TGCGCCAGCAGCCAAGACTTTAGCGGGAGCTTCTACAATGAGCAGTTCTTC. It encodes CASSQDFSGSFYNEQFF.

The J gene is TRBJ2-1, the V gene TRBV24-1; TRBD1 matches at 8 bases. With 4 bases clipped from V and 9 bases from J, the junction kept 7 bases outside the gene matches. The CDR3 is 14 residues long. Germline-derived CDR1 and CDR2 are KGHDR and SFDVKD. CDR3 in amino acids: CATSETGQGGEQFF. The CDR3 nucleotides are TGTGCCACCAGTGAGACTGGACAGGGCGGTGAGCAGTTCTTC.

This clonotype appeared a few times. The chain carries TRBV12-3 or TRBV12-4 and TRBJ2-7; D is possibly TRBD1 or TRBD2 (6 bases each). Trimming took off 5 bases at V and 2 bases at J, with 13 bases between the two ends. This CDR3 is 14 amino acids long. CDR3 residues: CASSPVGGPYEQYF. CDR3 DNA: TGTGCCAGCAGTCCCGTAGGGGGGCCCTACGAGCAGTACTTC.